The 30 T cell receptor beta chains in this list originate from one sample, sequenced in a study of CD8 T cells in ankylosing spondylitis. Broader study findings: A TCR beta motif of fewer than ten highly homologous variants appeared characteristic of ankylosing spondylitis blood.

Each CDR3 protein is one row after TCRdb ran MiXCR on the 5' RACE reads. This table has some 800,000 distinct CDR3 sequences, around 11% appearing once. For these receptors, no antigen is known. The specimen sequenced was blood, either unsorted or a sorted T cell fraction (not recorded which). These receptors originate from a male donor with ankylosing spondylitis.

V is TRBV20-1 and J is TRBJ2-7, with D maybe TRBD2 (6 bases). V gave up 3 bases and J gave up 2 bases, with 14 bases separating them. CDR1 is DFQATT and CDR2 is SNEGSKA in the germline V gene (reference sequence). The CDR3 is 14 amino acids. The CDR3: CSASFGGGTYEQYF. The CDR3 nucleotides read TGCAGTGCTAGCTTCGGGGGTGGGACCTACGAGCAGTACTTC.

This clonotype was counted at least ten times. The chain joins TRBV6-5 to TRBJ2-7; 9 bases are a match to TRBD2. V was clipped by 0 bases and J by 0 bases; unmatched bases: 3. The CDR3 spans 16 residues. Germline-derived CDR1 and CDR2 are MNHEY and SVGAGI. The CDR3 nucleotides read TGTGCCAGCAGTTACTCGAGAGCGGGGGGCTCCTACGAGCAGTACTTC. It encodes CASSYSRAGGSYEQYF.

The rearrangement links TRBV29-1 to TRBJ1-2; TRBD1 might be the D (5 bases). Trimming pared 4 bases from V and 4 bases from J, leaving 13 bases between. The CDR3 spans 13 residues. The germline CDR1 and CDR2 sequences are SQVTM and ANQGSEA. The CDR3 nucleotides are TGCAGCGTTGGCAGGGCAATGAGCTATGGCTACACCTTC. It yields the protein CSVGRAMSYGYTF. The full variable domain, completed using reference TRBV29-1 and TRBJ1-2, is SAVISQKPSRDICQRGTSLTIQCQVDSQVTMMFWYRQQPGQSLTLIATANQGSEATYESGFVIDKFPISRPNLTFSTLTVSNMSPEDSSIYLCSVGRAMSYGYTFGSGTRLTVV.

This clonotype was counted a single time. V gene TRBV7-6 combines with J gene TRBJ2-7; the D gene is possibly TRBD1 (5 bases). V lost 5 bases and J lost 6, with 14 bases in between. Germline V CDR1 and CDR2: SGHVS, FNYEAQ. The CDR3 consists of 13 residues. This CDR3 reads CASSLQGFGEQYF. In nucleotides, the CDR3 is TGTGCCAGCAGCCTCCAGGGCTTCGGCGAGCAGTACTTC. The variable domain in full, with the rest retrieved from reference TRBV7-6 and TRBJ2-7, is GAGVSQSPRYKVTKRGQDVALRCDPISGHVSLYWYRQALGQGPEFLTYFNYEAQQDKSGLPNDRFSAERPEGSISTLTIQRTEQRDSAMYRCASSLQGFGEQYFGPGTRLTVT.

This clonotype was counted a few times. The chain carries TRBV27 and TRBJ2-5; 9 bases map to TRBD1. Germline-derived CDR1 and CDR2 are MNHEY and SMNVEV (reference sequence). V trimming: 1 base; J trimming: 5 bases; junction bases outside the gene matches: 5. This CDR3 comprises 15 residues. CDR3 coding DNA: TGTGCCAGCAGTTTATATTACAGGGGGCGGGAGACCCAGTACTTC. This translates into CASSLYYRGRETQYF.

This clonotype was seen a handful of times. The V and J genes are TRBV5-1 and TRBJ1-2; 7 bases fit TRBD1. This CDR3 region has 14 residues. Germline CDR1 reads SGHRS; CDR2 reads YFSETQ. V shed 2 bases and J 8 bases; nucleotides not matched to a gene: 9. The CDR3 DNA follows: TGCGCCAGCAGCTTACTTACAGGGGAGGGCGGCTACACCTTC. Translating gives CASSLLTGEGGYTF.

This chain connects TRBV24-1 to TRBJ2-3; D is perhaps TRBD1 (6 bases). Trimming took off 0 bases at V and 2 bases at J, with 11 bases between the two ends. The CDR3 covers 16 residues. CDR1 KGHDR and CDR2 SFDVKD come from the germline V gene. This CDR3 reads CATSDLLDRTTDTQYF. As DNA, the CDR3 is TGTGCCACCAGTGATTTGCTCGACAGGACCACAGATACGCAGTATTTT.

CDR3 residues: CASSSYPGELFF. The CDR3 DNA reads TGTGCCAGCAGCTCCTATCCCGGGGAGCTGTTTTTT. The chain couples TRBV11-2 to TRBJ2-2; no clear D. With 4 bases removed from V and 6 bases from J, the gap between germline ends came to 6 bases. CDR1 is SGHAT and CDR2 is FQNNGV in the germline V gene. The CDR3 consists of 12 residues. The full variable domain, in which reference TRBV11-2 and TRBJ2-2 provide the parts outside the CDR3, is EAGVAQSPRYKIIEKRQSVAFWCNPISGHATLYWYQQILGQGPKLLIQFQNNGVVDDSQLPKDRFSAERLKGVDSTLKIQPAKLEDSAVYLCASSSYPGELFFGEGSRLTVL.

A few counts support this clonotype. V usage is TRBV6-1 and J usage is TRBJ2-4; D perhaps matches TRBD1 (6 bases). This CDR3 contains 17 residues. Germline V gives CDR1 MNHNS, CDR2 SASEGT. With 6 bases removed from V and 0 bases from J, the gap between germline ends came to 18 bases. The DNA of the CDR3 is TGTGCCAGCAGCTCTCTTTCGACAGGACTAGCCAAAAACATTCAGTACTTC. Translating it yields CASSSLSTGLAKNIQYF.

This clonotype was recorded at least ten times. J is TRBJ1-6 and V is TRBV4-3; a possible D gene is TRBD1 (5 bases). The CDR3 is made up of 18 amino acids. The germline CDR1 and CDR2 sequences are LGHNA and YSLEER. Trimming took off 0 bases at V and 5 bases at J, with 17 bases between the two ends. This CDR3 reads CASSQEGGSGLDNSPLHF. The CDR3, as DNA: TGCGCCAGCAGCCAAGAGGGTGGATCGGGACTGGATAATTCACCCCTCCACTTT.

The rearrangement joins TRBV10-3 to TRBJ1-4; weak D call: TRBD1 (6 bases). This CDR3 has 13 amino acids. V shed 10 bases and J shed 7 bases, with 16 bases lying between them. Germline lookup yields CDR1 ENHRY and CDR2 SYGVKD. The CDR3 DNA sequence: TGTGCCACCAGACAGGTGGAAAGTGAAAAACTGTTTTTT. It yields the protein CATRQVESEKLFF.

In its sample, this clonotype was seen many times. V usage is TRBV29-1 and J usage is TRBJ1-1; 9 bases map to TRBD1. This CDR3 has 12 residues. CDR1 is SQVTM, CDR2 ANQGSEA, per germline. Trimming removed 6 bases from V and 4 bases from J; junction bases left unmatched: 3. The CDR3 nucleotides read TGCAGCGTCCGGGACAGGGTCACTGAAGCTTTCTTT. Amino acids: CSVRDRVTEAFF.

In DNA form, the CDR3 reads TGTGCCAGCAACCGACAGGGACGGGACACTGAAGCTTTCTTT. This encodes CASNRQGRDTEAFF. The V and J genes are TRBV11-1 and TRBJ1-1; TRBD1 matches 7 bases. With V trimmed by 7 bases and J by 3 bases, 8 bases remained unmatched. The CDR3 is made up of 14 amino acids. Looked up from germline, CDR1 is SGHAT and CDR2 is FQDESV (reference sequence).

This chain uses TRBV12-3 or TRBV12-4 with TRBJ1-4, with unresolved D. The CDR3 sequence is 15 residues long. Trimming stripped 1 base from V and 8 bases from J, with 14 bases between. CDR3 in DNA: TGTGCCAGCAGTTTAGAAGGCAGTTGGCGGGAAAAACTGTTTTTT. Encoded protein: CASSLEGSWREKLFF.

This clonotype was seen more than once but under ten times. The chain has TRBV6-5 and TRBJ1-1, with a weak D call TRBD1 (6 bases). This CDR3 has 14 amino acids. Germline-derived CDR1 and CDR2 are MNHEY and SVGAGI. Trimming removed 6 bases at V and 4 bases at J, with 15 bases between. CDR3 DNA: TGTGCCAGCAGATTACTCGACAGGTCCACTGAAGCTTTCTTT. It translates to CASRLLDRSTEAFF.

This clonotype occurred a few times. V is TRBV5-1 and J is TRBJ1-4; D possibly corresponds to TRBD1 (5 bases). Germline CDR1 SGHRS, CDR2 YFSETQ. V lost 4 bases, J lost 7 bases, and 14 bases lay in between. This CDR3 is built from 14 residues. The CDR3 here is CASSLGVQGEKLFF. CDR3 in DNA: TGCGCCAGCAGCCTCGGGGTTCAGGGTGAAAAACTGTTTTTT.

The table lists this clonotype with a few counts. The chain employs TRBV3-1 and TRBJ2-1; the D gene is possibly TRBD1 (5 bases). Trimming removed 1 base from V and 0 bases from J, with 19 bases in between. CDR3 size: 19 residues. Germline lookup yields CDR1 LGHDT and CDR2 YNNKEL (reference sequence). The CDR3: CASSQGLLQVPSSYNEQFF. CDR3 nucleotides: TGTGCCAGCAGCCAAGGACTCCTACAGGTCCCGAGCTCCTACAATGAGCAGTTCTTC.

The V call is TRBV20-1, the J call TRBJ1-2; D is uncertain. V lost 6 bases, J lost 5 bases, and 16 bases lay in between. CDR1 is DFQATT and CDR2 is SNEGSKA in the germline V gene (reference sequence). CDR3 length: 13 residues. The CDR3 DNA sequence: TGCAGTGCGTCCATTGGGGTCTTATATGGCTACACCTTC. It codes for CSASIGVLYGYTF.

A few counts support this clonotype. The chain uses TRBV6-5 and TRBJ2-7, with 9 bases aligning to TRBD1. The J segment lost 3 bases and the V segment lost 2 bases, leaving 8 bases of the junction unmatched. This CDR3 comprises 16 residues. Germline values: CDR1 MNHEY, CDR2 SVGAGI. The DNA of the CDR3 is TGTGCCAGCAGTTACGGGCCGGGACAGGGAGTCTACGAGCAGTACTTC. Amino acid sequence: CASSYGPGQGVYEQYF.

J is TRBJ1-2 and V is TRBV12-3 or TRBV12-4, with TRBD1 as a possible D gene (6 bases). V was trimmed by 5 bases and J by 7 bases, leaving 20 bases between them. The CDR3 is made up of 15 amino acids. DNA of the CDR3: TGTGCCAGCAGTCCCCAACCCCCAGGGGTTGCTGGCTACACCTTC. Its protein is CASSPQPPGVAGYTF.

In its sample, this clonotype was seen a few times. J is TRBJ2-4 and V is TRBV15; possible D gene TRBD2, 6 bases. V lost 1 base, J lost 0 bases, and 13 bases lay in between. From germline, CDR1 is LNHNV and CDR2 YYDKDF (reference sequence). The CDR3 runs 17 residues. The chain's CDR3 is CATSRVGDSLAKNIQYF. The CDR3 DNA is TGTGCCACCAGCAGAGTTGGGGACTCCCTAGCCAAAAACATTCAGTACTTC.

This clonotype has only a few counts. This rearrangement joins TRBV10-3 to TRBJ1-1; 7 positions agree with TRBD1. Germline values: CDR1 ENHRY, CDR2 SYGVKD. The CDR3 runs 15 residues. V shed 11 bases and J 0 bases; nucleotides not matched to a gene: 12. For the CDR3, the DNA is TGTGCCTCCAGAGACAGGGAGCCTTTGAACACTGAAGCTTTCTTT. Encoded protein: CASRDREPLNTEAFF.

This clonotype came up many times. This chain links TRBV5-1 with TRBJ2-3; 10 positions agree with TRBD1. Germline-derived CDR1 and CDR2 are SGHRS and YFSETQ. The CDR3 spans 13 residues. Trimming took 9 bases from V and 4 from J; bases not matched to a gene: 5. The CDR3 loop is CATRQGASDTQYF. The CDR3 bases are TGCGCCACTCGACAGGGGGCGTCAGATACGCAGTATTTT.

The chain uses TRBV6-2 or TRBV6-3 and TRBJ2-3; D gene uncertain. Germline V gene sequence: CDR1 MNHEY, CDR2 SVGEGT. CDR3 size: 11 residues. V was pared by 7 bases and J by 6 bases, with 8 bases between. CDR3 sequence: CASTLYDTQYF. In DNA, the CDR3 is TGTGCCAGCACCCTGTATGATACGCAGTATTTT.

This clonotype was counted at least ten times. V usage is TRBV7-3 and J usage is TRBJ2-1, with D hard to call. The CDR3 has 13 amino acids. Germline CDR1 and CDR2: SGHTA and FQGTGA. V gave up 2 bases and J gave up 10 bases, with 12 bases separating them. CDR3 region: CASSLRSTAEQFF. The DNA for the CDR3 is TGTGCCAGCAGCTTACGCTCAACGGCCGAGCAGTTCTTC.

This clonotype has only a few counts. The chain is built from TRBV28 and TRBJ2-7, with unresolved D. The germline CDR1 and CDR2 sequences are MDHEN and SYDVKM. V lost 3 bases and J lost 0, with 18 bases in between. This CDR3 has 17 amino acids. In DNA, the CDR3 is TGTGCCAGCAGTTTTCTGCTATTACCCTCTAGCTCCTACGAGCAGTACTTC. It specifies CASSFLLLPSSSYEQYF.

V usage is TRBV11-2 and J usage is TRBJ2-1; a possible D gene is TRBD1 (6 bases). CDR3 size: 15 residues. Trimming stripped 7 bases from V and 1 base from J, with 14 bases between. From germline, CDR1 is SGHAT and CDR2 FQNNGV. The CDR3: CASIPGTPSYNEQFF. The CDR3 DNA is TGTGCCAGCATCCCCGGGACACCGTCCTACAATGAGCAGTTCTTC.

This clonotype has more than one count but fewer than ten. The V call is TRBV7-9, the J call TRBJ2-1; the D gene is possibly TRBD2 (6 bases). The germline CDR1 and CDR2 sequences are SEHNR and FQNEAQ (reference sequence). V gave up 2 bases and J gave up 1 base, with 9 bases separating them. The CDR3 is 15 amino acids. The CDR3 protein is CASSLSAGSYNEQFF. The CDR3 bases are TGTGCCAGCAGCTTATCAGCGGGTTCCTACAATGAGCAGTTCTTC.

The rearrangement links TRBV7-9 to TRBJ1-1, with D hard to call. The length of the CDR3 is 14 residues. Looked up from germline, CDR1 is SEHNR and CDR2 is FQNEAQ (reference sequence). V was pared by 3 bases and J by 7 bases, with 15 bases between. The CDR3 DNA sequence: TGTGCCAGCAGCTTCCAACCTCGGACTCATGAAGCTTTCTTT. It yields the protein CASSFQPRTHEAFF.

The chain couples TRBV10-3 to TRBJ2-7, with 8 positions matching TRBD1. V shed 0 bases and J 7 bases; nucleotides not matched to a gene: 8. The V gene's germline CDR1 is ENHRY and CDR2 SYGVKD. The CDR3 is 15 residues long. The CDR3 region is CAISESGQAFGEQYF. CDR3 DNA: TGTGCCATCAGTGAGTCGGGACAGGCTTTTGGAGAGCAGTACTTC.